This T cell receptor (beta chain) was sequenced during a study of regulatory T cells in long-lasting Graves disease. Study conclusions and caveats: Limited samples may have lowered accuracy.

For TCR beta, libraries came from iRepertoire HTBI primers and Arm-PCR of CDR3 regions. TCRdb fed the multiplex PCR reads into MiXCR, producing one record per CDR3 protein. The sample yields almost 450,000 distinct CDR3 sequences, about 16% seen once. V trimming: 2 bases; J trimming: 5 bases; junction bases outside the gene matches: 7. Germline values: CDR1 KGHSH, CDR2 LQKENI. The CDR3 is 15 amino acids. Many counts were recorded for this clonotype. Its antigen is as yet unknown. The time point is: newly diagnosed GD, antithyroid drugs for less than 3 months. The TCR library was made from RNA extracted from PBMCs. This sample also appeared in a second study, on T cells in Graves' hyperthyroidism and ophthalmopathy. As that study records: Blood held most thyroid clonotypes expanded above 0.001 frequency. Researchers report that a 13 V-J model separated ophthalmopathy from stable hyperthyroidism.

The chain is built from TRBV18 and TRBJ2-7, with TRBD1 matching over 9 bases. Sequencing was performed on peripheral blood mononuclear cells (PBMCs), taken at new diagnosis, from a patient treated with antithyroid drugs. The source is a woman aged 25-40 years with Graves disease. Here the CDR3 reads CASSPIGDRVDEQYF. CDR3 coding DNA: TGTGCCAGCTCACCAATAGGGGACAGGGTGGACGAGCAGTACTTC.